This T cell receptor beta chain stems from a study of T cell changes during pregnancy in multiple sclerosis. Libraries were prepared by immunoSEQ multiplex PCR; TCRdb keeps only in-frame clonotypes and omits some of them. The top ten clones hold over 1% of a sample with approximately 63,000 clones, roughly nine tenths of them seen once. This CDR3 spans 15 amino acids. V lost 0 bases and J 2 bases, leaving 10 bases between the germline ends. CDR1 and CDR2 from the germline V gene are KGHSH and LQKENI. J is TRBJ1-2 and V is TRBV18, with D perhaps TRBD1 (5 bases). Sequenced here: peripheral blood, sampled after pregnancy. The receptor comes from a female donor in good health, enrolled as a control in a pregnancy study. The CDR3 region is CASSPPLTENYGYTF. The CDR3 DNA sequence: TGTGCCAGCTCACCACCGTTGACAGAGAACTATGGCTACACCTTC.